This passage covers 5 T cell receptor beta chains from one sample sequenced in a study of shared clonotypes between healthy human individuals. Produced via immunoSEQ multiplex PCR; TCRdb's table is partial and in-frame only. The table shows about 2.4 million clones, with roughly 93% occurring only once. Sequences were obtained from naive CD4+ T cells from PBMCs. As to subset: CD45RA+ positively selected. These receptor sequences come from a man between 18 and 29 years old in good health. Some clones in this sample may be carry-over from other donors' samples.

The chain has TRBV7-3 and TRBJ2-1, with a tentative D call TRBD1 (5 bases). V lost 2 bases and J lost 9, with 11 bases in between. Germline-derived CDR1 and CDR2 are SGHTA and FQGTGA. The CDR3 has 13 amino acids. The DNA of the CDR3 is TGTGCCAGCAGCTTATCCCTCCAGGGTGAGCAGTTCTTC. It codes for CASSLSLQGEQFF.

The chain employs TRBV19 and TRBJ1-5, with D tentatively TRBD1 (5 bases). CDR3 length: 14 amino acids. CDR1 is LNHDA, CDR2 SQIVND, per germline (reference sequence). V was pared by 6 bases and J by 5 bases, with 14 bases between. The CDR3 region has the DNA TGTGCCAGTAGGAGTCTTCAGGGCGATCAGCCCCAGCATTTT. The encoded protein is CASRSLQGDQPQHF. The entire variable domain, with the rest obtained from reference TRBV19 and TRBJ1-5, is as follows: DGGITQSPKYLFRKEGQNVTLSCEQNLNHDAMYWYRQDPGQGLRLIYYSQIVNDFQKGDIAEGYSVSREKKESFPLTVTSAQKNPTAFYLCASRSLQGDQPQHFGDGTRLSIL.

This chain uses TRBV7-9 with TRBJ2-7, with a weak D call TRBD2 (5 bases). V was trimmed by 3 bases and J by 3 bases, leaving 12 bases between them. This CDR3 region has 14 residues. CDR1 SEHNR and CDR2 FQNEAQ come from the germline V gene (reference sequence). CDR3 in DNA: TGTGCCAGCAGCTTGGGAGAACCTGGCTACGAGCAGTACTTC. This encodes CASSLGEPGYEQYF.

This rearrangement joins TRBV10-2 to TRBJ2-3; either TRBD1 or TRBD2 may supply D (6 bases each). The CDR3 runs 14 residues. Trimming left V 4 bases short and J 8 bases short, with 16 bases between. The germline CDR1 and CDR2 sequences are WSHSY and SAAADI. The DNA of the CDR3 is TGCGCCAGCAGTGTAGGGGGGCGAATAGGTACGCAGTATTTT. Its protein product is CASSVGGRIGTQYF.

V is TRBV7-9 and J is TRBJ1-2, with TRBD1 matching over 11 bases. V was clipped by 5 bases and J by 7 bases; unmatched bases: 9. The germline CDR1 and CDR2 sequences are SEHNR and FQNEAQ (reference sequence). CDR3 size: 15 residues. The CDR3 is CASSPRDRGKGGYTF. DNA of the CDR3: TGTGCCAGCAGCCCCCGGGACAGGGGGAAGGGTGGCTACACCTTC.